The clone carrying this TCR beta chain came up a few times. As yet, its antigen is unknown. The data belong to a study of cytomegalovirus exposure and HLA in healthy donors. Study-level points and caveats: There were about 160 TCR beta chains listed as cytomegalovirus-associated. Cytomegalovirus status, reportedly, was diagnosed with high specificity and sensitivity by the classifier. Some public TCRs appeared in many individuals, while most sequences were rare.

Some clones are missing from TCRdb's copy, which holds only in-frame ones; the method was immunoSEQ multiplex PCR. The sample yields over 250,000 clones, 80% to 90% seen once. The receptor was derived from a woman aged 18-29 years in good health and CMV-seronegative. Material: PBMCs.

For the CDR3, the DNA is TGCGCCAGCAGCCCTGTCACAGGGAGCTATGGCTACACCTTC. Protein sequence: CASSPVTGSYGYTF. The chain couples TRBV5-1 to TRBJ1-2; D perhaps matches TRBD1 (6 bases). V was cut by 4 bases and J by 4 bases, with 14 bases left in between. Germline V gene data show CDR1 as SGHRS and CDR2 as YFSETQ. This CDR3 comprises 14 residues.